The source of this TCR beta chain is a study of blood T cell repertoires in COVID-19. Turning to the study itself: There were acute and convalescent COVID-19 samples, and they came from the United States, Italy and Spain.

Germline V lookup: CDR1 MNHEY, CDR2 SMNVEV (reference sequence). Trimming cost V 6 bases and J 6 bases; bases outside gene matches: 13. CDR3 length: 15 residues. Either two negative PCRs, clearance, or symptom resolution qualified Cohort 3 donors as recovered. Authors' processing steps: Amplifying reference gene primers gave estimates of nucleated cell counts. This table comes from immunoSEQ multiplex PCR, and its TCRdb copy is limited to in-frame clones, with some not included. V, J and clone size derive from that table, while D and trimming were established from the DNA sequence. The sample holds 300,000 to 400,000 clones, 75% to 90% seen once.

The clonotype comes from a man aged 18-30 years who had recovered from COVID-19. Sequenced sample: PBMCs or T cells enriched from blood (not recorded which). The chain combines TRBV27 with TRBJ1-2, with 7 bases identical to TRBD1. The CDR3 bases are TGTGCCAGCAGCTCCCGCGACAGGGAATGGGATGGCTACACCTTC. Its protein product is CASSSRDREWDGYTF.